A selection of T cell receptor beta chains follows, all from one sample in a study of PD-L1 blockade in urothelial cancer. The data were produced by immunoSEQ multiplex PCR, yet TCRdb's version contains in-frame clones alone and is incomplete. In the table there are about 52,000 clones, around 77% of which are singletons. The sample here was PBMCs, taken around atezolizumab (anti-PD-L1) treatment. The receptor set was obtained from a man aged 65 to 85 with urothelial cancer. Each CDR3 is given with its conserved first and last residue. D genes are given only for firm matches. Clone size, where shown, is once, few, many, or a class for clones that have expanded.

>TRBJ2-7|TRBD1|TRBV28|NA
CASSPLFLGTGFPYEQYF
TGTGCCAGCTCCCCCCTATTCCTCGGGACAGGGTTCCCCTACGAGCAGTACTTC
>TRBJ2-5|NA|TRBV6-1|NA
CASSVGETQYF
TGTGCCAGCAGTGTCGGGGAGACCCAGTACTTC
>TRBJ1-5|TRBD1|TRBV19|NA
CASSTTGGGQPQHF
TGTGCCAGTAGTACAACAGGGGGCGGTCAGCCCCAGCATTTT
>TRBJ1-1|NA|TRBV7-7|few
CASSLGAGRSEAFF
TGTGCTAGCAGCTTAGGGGCAGGGCGGTCTGAAGCTTTCTTT
>TRBJ1-5|NA|TRBV7-9|NA
CASSLVSRGFNQPQHF
TGTGCCAGCAGCTTAGTGTCCAGGGGTTTCAATCAGCCCCAGCATTTT
>TRBJ2-3|NA|TRBV11-3|NA
CASSLVGSAGPTQYF
TGTGCCAGCAGCTTAGTGGGCTCGGCGGGCCCCACGCAGTATTTT
>TRBJ2-1|TRBD2|TRBV9|NA
CASSVRTSGIDEQFF
TGTGCCAGCAGCGTACGAACTAGCGGGATTGACGAGCAGTTCTTC
>TRBJ1-4|TRBD1|TRBV5-6|NA
CASSFRGPGQGREKLFF
TGTGCCAGCAGCTTTAGGGGGCCGGGACAGGGTCGAGAAAAACTGTTTTTT
>TRBJ2-3|TRBD2|TRBV13|NA
CASSTRLAGGGVTDTQYF
TGTGCCAGCAGCACCAGACTAGCGGGGGGTGGAGTGACAGATACGCAGTATTTT
>TRBJ2-5|NA|TRBV18|NA
CASSPQGLRNQETQYF
TGTGCCAGCTCACCGCAGGGACTGAGGAACCAAGAGACCCAGTACTTC
>TRBJ1-2|TRBD1|TRBV5-1|NA
CASSFGQGAYYGYTF
TGCGCCAGCAGCTTCGGACAGGGGGCGTACTATGGCTACACCTTC
>TRBJ1-1|NA|TRBV9|NA
CASSVDSVWNTEAGAENTEAFF
TGTGCCAGCAGCGTAGATTCAGTATGGAACACTGAAGCTGGGGCAGAGAACACTGAAGCTTTCTTT
>TRBJ1-1|TRBD1|TRBV5-1|NA
CASSPRQGADTEAFF
TGCGCCAGCAGCCCCCGACAGGGGGCGGACACTGAAGCTTTCTTT
>TRBJ2-3|TRBD2|TRBV7-2|NA
CASSLSPSGGLGTQYF
TGTGCCAGCAGCTTATCGCCATCGGGGGGGCTAGGTACGCAGTATTTT